This T cell receptor gamma chain was captured in a study of gamma-delta T cells after stem cell transplantation. TCRdb re-called the RT-PCR reads through CATT. Of approximately 3,000 gamma-chain clones listed, around 19% are singletons. With 5 bases clipped from V and 0 bases from J, the junction kept 7 bases outside the gene matches. CDR1 and CDR2 (germline): VENAVY, YDSYNSRV. This CDR3 has 14 amino acids. The source is a human donor. It is not recorded whose cells these are; they may come from a transplant donor. The sample comprised gamma-delta T cells. The gene calls are TRGV8 and TRGJ1 or TRGJ2. The CDR3 nucleotides are TGTGCCACCTGGGCCCTCCTGAATTATTATAAGAAACTCTTT. Translation gives CATWALLNYYKKLF.